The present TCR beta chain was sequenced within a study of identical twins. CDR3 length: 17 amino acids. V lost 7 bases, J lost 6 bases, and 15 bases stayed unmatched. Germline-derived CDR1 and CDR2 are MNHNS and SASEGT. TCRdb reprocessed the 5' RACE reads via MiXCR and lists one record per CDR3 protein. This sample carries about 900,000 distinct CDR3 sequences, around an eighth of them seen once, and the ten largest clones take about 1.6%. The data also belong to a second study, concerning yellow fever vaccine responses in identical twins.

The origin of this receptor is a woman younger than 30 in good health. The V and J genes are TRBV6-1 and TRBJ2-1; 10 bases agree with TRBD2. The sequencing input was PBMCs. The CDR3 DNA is TGTGCCAGCACCTGGGGCGGCCTAGCGGGAGAGAGCAATGAGCAGTTCTTC. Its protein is CASTWGGLAGESNEQFF.